The 27 T cell receptor beta chains listed next were all sequenced from one sample in a study of blood T cell repertoires in COVID-19. Some clones are missing from TCRdb's copy, which holds only in-frame ones; the method was immunoSEQ multiplex PCR. The repertoire holds approximately 26,000 clones, with roughly 91% as singletons. The source material was peripheral blood. The receptors were gathered from a man aged 65 to 79 with active COVID-19.

V and J are TRBV5-1 and TRBJ2-2, with 8 bases matching TRBD2. V gave up 7 bases and J gave up 0 bases; unmatched junction bases: 11. Looked up from germline, CDR1 is SGHRS and CDR2 is YFSETQ. The CDR3 spans 17 residues. The DNA of the CDR3 is TGCGCCAGCTCCTGGTCGGGGGGGGCAGCGAACACCGGGGAGCTGTTTTTT. Protein sequence: CASSWSGGAANTGELFF. The variable domain in full, with the rest retrieved from reference TRBV5-1 and TRBJ2-2, is KAGVTQTPRYLIKTRGQQVTLSCSPISGHRSVSWYQQTPGQGLQFLFEYFSETQRNKGNFPGRFSGRQFSNSRSEMNVSTLELGDSALYLCASSWSGGAANTGELFFGEGSRLTVL.

This clone is termed medium-sized. The V call is TRBV5-4, the J call TRBJ2-7; TRBD1 aligns across 10 bases. The CDR3 contains 16 residues. The junction had 5 bases not matched to a gene; V was cut back by 0 bases and J by 2 bases. CDR1 SGHNT and CDR2 YYREEE come from the germline V gene (reference sequence). In nucleotides, the CDR3 is TGTGCCAGCAGCTTGGGGGGACAGGGGCCGCCCTACGAGCAGTACTTC. Translating gives CASSLGGQGPPYEQYF. Looking up the rest from reference TRBV5-4 and TRBJ2-7 gives the full variable domain: ETGVTQSPTHLIKTRGQQVTLRCSSQSGHNTVSWYQQALGQGPQFIFQYYREEENGRGNFPPRFSGLQFPNYSSELNVNALELDDSALYLCASSLGGQGPPYEQYFGPGTRLTVT.

The V gene is TRBV7-9, the J gene TRBJ2-1; D is possibly TRBD1 (5 bases). The CDR3 contains 15 residues. Germline-derived CDR1 and CDR2 are SEHNR and FQNEAQ (reference sequence). The V gene lost 5 bases and the J gene lost 6 bases, with 17 bases spanning the gap. CDR3 in amino acids: CASSASGPDSNEQFF. The CDR3 DNA is TGTGCCAGCAGCGCCTCCGGCCCCGACAGCAATGAGCAGTTCTTC.

This sequence joins TRBV5-4 and TRBJ1-1; D unresolved. Germline CDR1 SGHNT, CDR2 YYREEE (reference sequence). Trimming took 0 bases from V and 1 from J, leaving 7 bases between them. This CDR3 spans 14 amino acids. The CDR3 region has the DNA TGTGCCAGCAGCTTGGGGCGGGGGAACACTGAAGCTTTCTTT. Amino acids: CASSLGRGNTEAFF.

V gene TRBV11-3 combines with J gene TRBJ2-1, with TRBD1 matching over 10 bases. CDR3 length equals 16 residues. V shed 0 bases, J shed 6 bases, and the junction held 5 bases outside the gene matches. Germline V gene sequence: CDR1 SGHNT, CDR2 YENEEA. CDR3 in amino acids: CASSLDRQGAGNEQFF. CDR3 bases: TGTGCCAGCAGCTTAGACAGACAGGGGGCGGGCAATGAGCAGTTCTTC.

A word on this clone: Relative to the germline gene, one junction end is altered; a read error may explain this. V gene TRBV5-1 combines with J gene TRBJ2-3; 8 positions agree with TRBD1. The CDR3 spans 13 residues. Per germline, CDR1 SGHRS and CDR2 YFSETQ. This CDR3 is CASSLAVRGRLDF. The CDR3 DNA sequence: TGCGCCAGCAGCCTGGCCGTCAGGGGGCGCCTTGATTTT.

DNA of the CDR3: TGTGCCAGCTCTCCCCAAGCGGGGGGATACAATGAGCAGTTCTTC. Its translation is CASSPQAGGYNEQFF. This chain uses TRBV6-4 with TRBJ2-1, with 9 bases that match TRBD2. The germline V gene encodes CDR1 MRHNA and CDR2 SNTAGT. The CDR3 totals 15 residues. Trimming cost V 8 bases and J 4 bases; bases outside gene matches: 9.

The V gene is TRBV7-9, the J gene TRBJ1-4; perhaps TRBD1 as D (6 bases). Trimming left V 5 bases short and J 7 bases short, with 17 bases between. CDR1 and CDR2 from the germline V gene are SEHNR and FQNEAQ (reference sequence). The CDR3 covers 15 residues. The CDR3 DNA reads TGTGCCAGCAGCGCATACAGGGATGAAAGTGAAAAACTGTTTTTT. Translating it yields CASSAYRDESEKLFF.

The chain couples TRBV19 to TRBJ2-1; TRBD2 matches 15 bases. V shed 5 bases and J 9 bases; nucleotides not matched to a gene: 5. Germline V gene data show CDR1 as LNHDA and CDR2 as SQIVND (reference sequence). The CDR3 has 15 residues. CDR3 residues: CASSSGLAGGSEQFF. CDR3 coding DNA: TGTGCCAGTAGTTCCGGACTAGCGGGGGGGTCTGAGCAGTTCTTC.

The chain recombines TRBV6-6 with TRBJ1-2; D is uncertain. V lost 2 bases, J lost 2 bases, and 6 bases lay in between. The CDR3 is 13 residues long. The germline gives CDR1 MNHNY, CDR2 SVGAGI (reference sequence). CDR3 amino acids: CASSYRQNYGYTF. The CDR3 nucleotides are TGTGCCAGCAGTTACCGTCAGAACTATGGCTACACCTTC.

This chain links TRBV24-1 with TRBJ2-2; D not certain. Trimming removed 6 bases from V and 1 base from J, with 2 bases in between. The CDR3 extends over 12 amino acids. Germline V gene lookup returns CDR1 KGHDR and CDR2 SFDVKD. The CDR3 region is CATSRNTGELFF. The CDR3 DNA reads as TGTGCCACCAGTCGGAACACCGGGGAGCTGTTTTTT.

The chain has TRBV5-1 and TRBJ2-3; 8 positions match TRBD1. From germline, CDR1 is SGHRS and CDR2 YFSETQ. This CDR3 spans 14 amino acids. Trimming at V came to 4 bases and at J to 2 bases, leaving 3 bases not matched to a gene. CDR3 region: CASSQGAHTDTQYF. In DNA, the CDR3 is TGCGCCAGCAGCCAGGGGGCCCACACAGATACGCAGTATTTT.

The DNA for the CDR3 is TGTGCCAGCAGCTTAATCAGGGGGAAAGACGACTATGGCTACACCTTC. Protein: CASSLIRGKDDYGYTF. V usage is TRBV7-9 and J usage is TRBJ1-2, with 7 bases aligning to TRBD1. The ends lost 2 bases at V and 3 bases at J; junction bases unmatched: 9. The CDR3 length is 16 residues. CDR1 and CDR2 from the germline V gene are SEHNR and FQNEAQ (reference sequence).

This chain uses TRBV9 with TRBJ2-5; D gene uncertain. The CDR3 has 13 amino acids. V lost 3 bases and J lost 1, with 7 bases in between. The germline CDR1 and CDR2 sequences are SGDLS and YYNGEE. CDR3 region: CASSGPPQETQYF. In nucleotides, the CDR3 is TGTGCCAGCAGCGGGCCCCCCCAAGAGACCCAGTACTTC. Combining the CDR3 with reference TRBV9 and TRBJ2-5 gives the whole variable domain DSGVTQTPKHLITATGQRVTLRCSPRSGDLSVYWYQQSLDQGLQFLIQYYNGEERAKGNILERFSAQQFPDLHSELNLSSLELGDSALYFCASSGPPQETQYFGPGTRLLVL.

This clone appeared a single time. The genes are TRBV27 and TRBJ2-3; D uncertain. The V and J ends lost 5 bases and 7 bases respectively, with 7 bases between them. CDR3 size: 11 residues. In germline, CDR1 is MNHEY, CDR2 SMNVEV (reference sequence). CDR3 sequence reads: CASSRQNTQYF. The CDR3 nucleotides read TGTGCCAGCAGTCGTCAGAATACGCAGTATTTT.

The chain employs TRBV5-1 and TRBJ2-5; 9 bases align to TRBD1. Germline trimming cut 3 bases from V and 2 bases from J; bases unmatched to any gene: 8. CDR1 and CDR2 from the germline V gene are SGHRS and YFSETQ. This CDR3 has 16 amino acids. The CDR3 DNA follows: TGCGCCAGCAGCTGGAACCCCGGGACAGGGCAAGAGACCCAGTACTTC. It yields the protein CASSWNPGTGQETQYF.

The CDR3 region is CASSPRTGIDEAFF. The CDR3 DNA reads as TGTGCCAGCAGCCCTCGGACAGGGATAGATGAAGCTTTCTTT. The genes are TRBV9 and TRBJ1-1, with 8 bases aligning to TRBD1. The trim removed 4 bases at V and 7 bases at J, leaving 9 bases unmatched. CDR1 and CDR2 from the germline V gene are SGDLS and YYNGEE. The CDR3 totals 14 residues.

The CDR3 sequence: CASSEAHHSGNTIYF. The CDR3 region has the DNA TGTGCCAGCAGTGAGGCACATCACTCTGGAAACACCATATATTTT. V gene TRBV6-1 combines with J gene TRBJ1-3; D remains ambiguous. Between the trimmed V and J ends, which lost 3 bases and 0 bases, there was a span of 9 bases. The CDR3 covers 15 residues. The V gene's germline CDR1 is MNHNS and CDR2 SASEGT.

J is TRBJ2-2 and V is TRBV19, with D maybe TRBD2 (7 bases). The CDR3 has 13 residues. Per germline, CDR1 LNHDA and CDR2 SQIVND (reference sequence). Trimming pared 10 bases from V and 3 bases from J, leaving 12 bases between. The CDR3 loop reads CAMMGGHTGELFF. The CDR3 nucleotides are TGTGCCATGATGGGGGGGCACACCGGGGAGCTGTTTTTT.

The V gene is TRBV27, the J gene TRBJ1-2; TRBD1 agrees at 9 bases. CDR1 and CDR2 (germline): MNHEY, SMNVEV (reference sequence). There are 13 residues in the CDR3. Trimming at V came to 4 bases and at J to 9 bases, leaving 6 bases not matched to a gene. The CDR3 loop reads CASSSGQGNSYTF. CDR3 nucleotide sequence: TGTGCCAGCAGTTCTGGACAGGGGAACAGCTACACCTTC.

The J gene is TRBJ1-6, the V gene TRBV19; TRBD1 matches 9 bases. The CDR3 spans 16 residues. With 4 bases clipped from V and 8 bases from J, the junction kept 9 bases outside the gene matches. Germline CDR1 reads LNHDA; CDR2 reads SQIVND (reference sequence). This chain's CDR3 is CASSTPGQGLDSPLHF. The CDR3 DNA reads as TGTGCCAGTAGTACACCCGGACAGGGGCTTGATTCACCCCTCCACTTT. The full variable domain, its missing parts supplied by reference TRBV19 and TRBJ1-6, is DGGITQSPKYLFRKEGQNVTLSCEQNLNHDAMYWYRQDPGQGLRLIYYSQIVNDFQKGDIAEGYSVSREKKESFPLTVTSAQKNPTAFYLCASSTPGQGLDSPLHFGNGTRLTVT.

The chain uses TRBV11-3 and TRBJ2-4; D possibly corresponds to TRBD1 (5 bases). CDR1 is SGHNT, CDR2 YENEEA, per germline. This CDR3 is built from 13 residues. Trimming removed 5 bases at V and 9 bases at J, with 14 bases between. The CDR3 spells CASSLRGSGIQYF. As DNA, the CDR3 is TGTGCCAGCAGCCTAAGGGGTTCGGGCATTCAGTACTTC. The variable domain in full, with the rest retrieved from reference TRBV11-3 and TRBJ2-4, is EAGVVQSPRYKIIEKKQPVAFWCNPISGHNTLYWYLQNLGQGPELLIRYENEEAVDDSQLPKDRFSAERLKGVDSTLKIQPAELGDSAVYLCASSLRGSGIQYFGAGTRLSVL.

This rearrangement joins TRBV4-1 to TRBJ2-2; 9 nucleotides agree with TRBD2. V trimming: 3 bases; J trimming: 5 bases; junction bases outside the gene matches: 4. This CDR3 has 15 amino acids. Germline V CDR1 and CDR2: MGHRA, YSYEKL. CDR3 sequence: CASSQSLAGTGELFF. The CDR3 region has the DNA TGCGCCAGCAGCCAGTCCCTAGCGGGAACCGGGGAGCTGTTTTTT.

This chain links TRBV24-1 with TRBJ1-2; a weak D match, TRBD1 (6 bases). V shed 11 bases and J shed 3 bases, with 18 bases lying between them. The germline gives CDR1 KGHDR, CDR2 SFDVKD. The CDR3 is 14 amino acids. The CDR3 loop reads CAKRGDTLDYGYTF. CDR3 nucleotides: TGTGCCAAAAGAGGGGACACCCTTGACTATGGCTACACCTTC.

The V gene is TRBV7-2, the J gene TRBJ2-7, with TRBD1 as a possible D gene (6 bases). Trimming left V 5 bases short and J 4 bases short, with 9 bases between. The CDR3 is 12 residues long. The germline V gene has CDR1 SGHTA and CDR2 FQGNSA. The CDR3 nucleotides read TGTGCCAGCAGCACGACAGGATACGAGCAGTACTTC. Amino acids: CASSTTGYEQYF.

V and J are TRBV6-5 and TRBJ1-2; unclear D gene. The CDR3 totals 13 residues. From germline, CDR1 is MNHEY and CDR2 SVGAGI. The ends were cut back, 2 bases at V and 8 bases at J, with 12 bases in the middle. CDR3 in amino acids: CASSYVGERGYTF. The CDR3 region has the DNA TGTGCCAGCAGTTACGTTGGGGAGCGAGGCTACACCTTC.

The chain is built from TRBV6-5 and TRBJ2-7, with 7 bases fitting TRBD2. Trimming cost V 7 bases and J 0 bases; bases outside gene matches: 3. CDR3 length: 13 amino acids. Germline-derived CDR1 and CDR2 are MNHEY and SVGAGI. In DNA form, the CDR3 reads TGTGCCAGCATGGGAGGGGTCTCCTACGAGCAGTACTTC. Its protein is CASMGGVSYEQYF.